This TCR beta chain was identified during a study of T cell responses to AZD1222 COVID-19 vaccine. Here immunoSEQ multiplex PCR was the method, and the copy in TCRdb shows in-frame clones only, minus some. The data hold some 150,000 clones, with about 93% observed a single time. CDR3 length equals 15 residues. Trimming took 1 base from V and 1 from J, leaving 10 bases between them. Germline CDR1 and CDR2: LNHDA and SQIVND (reference sequence). The gene calls are TRBV19 and TRBJ1-1; D unclear. The TCR comes from an adult in good health. Material: peripheral blood, obtained on day 0 of AZD1222 vaccination. The CDR3 nucleotides are TGTGCCAGTAGTATAGTCTGGCGGGAGAACACTGAAGCTTTCTTT. This translates into CASSIVWRENTEAFF.